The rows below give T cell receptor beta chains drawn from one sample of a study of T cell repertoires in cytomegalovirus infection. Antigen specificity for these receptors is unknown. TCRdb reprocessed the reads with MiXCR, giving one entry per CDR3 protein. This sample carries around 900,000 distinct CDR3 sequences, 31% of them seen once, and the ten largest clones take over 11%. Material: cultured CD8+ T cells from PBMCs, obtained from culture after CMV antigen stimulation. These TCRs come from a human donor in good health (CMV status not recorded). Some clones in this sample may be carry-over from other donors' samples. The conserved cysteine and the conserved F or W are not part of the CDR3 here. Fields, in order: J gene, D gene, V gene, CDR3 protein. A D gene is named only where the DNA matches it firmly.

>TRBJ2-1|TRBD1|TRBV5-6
ASSPWTGLEQF
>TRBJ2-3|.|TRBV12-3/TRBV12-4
ASSLAVHSTQY
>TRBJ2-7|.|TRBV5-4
ASSLEAPGYEQY
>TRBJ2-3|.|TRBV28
ASSQGETSTDTQY
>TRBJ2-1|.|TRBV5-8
AMAAQF
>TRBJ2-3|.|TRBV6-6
ASSLRTGGSGTDTQY
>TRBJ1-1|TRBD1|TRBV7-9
ASSFRGPIGTEAF
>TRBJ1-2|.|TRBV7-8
ASSLIPGNNYGYT
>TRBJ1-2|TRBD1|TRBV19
AVKTGFGGYT
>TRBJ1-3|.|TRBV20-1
SAVGTSGNTIY
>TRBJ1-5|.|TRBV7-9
ASSLGGALNQSQH
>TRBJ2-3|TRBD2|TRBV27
ASRRLGGADTQY
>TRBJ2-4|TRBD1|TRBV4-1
ASSHLQGPKNIQY
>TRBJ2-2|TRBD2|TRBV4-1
ASSQVGGGAIAGELF
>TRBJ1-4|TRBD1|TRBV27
ASSLRDRENEKLF
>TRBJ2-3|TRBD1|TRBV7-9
ASSYGQGYTDTQY
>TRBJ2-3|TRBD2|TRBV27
ASSFEGGLAGGGDTQY
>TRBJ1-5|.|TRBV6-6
ASSYSWRATPPGNQPQH
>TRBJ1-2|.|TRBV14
ASSQDQRGHILFGYT
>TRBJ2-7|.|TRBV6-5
ASSYVTGSYEQY
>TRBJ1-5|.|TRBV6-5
ASTKGSQALH
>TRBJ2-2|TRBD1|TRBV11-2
ASSIWTGGRTGELF
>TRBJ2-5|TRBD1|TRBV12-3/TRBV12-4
ASSLGRGQETQY
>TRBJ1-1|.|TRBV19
ASSISNMNTEAF